The clone carrying this T cell receptor (beta chain) has only a few counts. The antigen is unknown. The sample belongs to a study of identical twins. TCRdb reanalysed the 5' RACE reads using MiXCR and keeps one entry per CDR3 protein. The repertoire consists of around 340,000 distinct CDR3 sequences, with 7% to 9.5% occurring once and the leading ten covering about 9.1%. Each donor (without exception) was a healthy Caucasian. The V segment lost 6 bases and the J segment 4 bases; nucleotides outside the gene matches: 6. CDR3 length: 14 residues. The germline gives CDR1 SGHRS, CDR2 YFSETQ. Study-wide results and limits: Models underestimated TCR alpha sharing (out-of-frame) in monozygotic twins. Beta out-of-frame twin sharing showed a weaker excess.

Material for sequencing was naive T cells sorted from blood. This sequence joins TRBV5-1 and TRBJ2-2; 7 bases line up with TRBD2. This sequence was found in a woman aged 45-65 years in good health. The CDR3 spells CASMAGALTGELFF. The CDR3 DNA reads TGCGCCAGCATGGCGGGAGCGCTCACCGGGGAGCTGTTTTTT.